This T cell receptor (beta chain) was captured by sequencing in a study of T cell repertoires in cytomegalovirus infection. Study-wide background: Selected CMV epitopes included recently identified HLA-C-restricted ones as well as well-studied HLA-B-restricted ones. TCR beta signatures that were public indicated CMV infection and matching HLA type. The study, taken as a whole, reports: Public TCR beta family frequency separated CMV-and-HLA carriers, including in an independent cohort. What dominated the ex vivo response were HLA-C-restricted CMV-specific TCR beta clonotypes.

The CDR3 contains 14 residues. CDR1 is MNHNS, CDR2 SASEGT, per germline. J gave up 9 bases and V 3 bases, and 7 bases lay outside the gene matches. This clonotype appeared a few times. Its matching antigen is unknown. TCRdb passed the reads through MiXCR, listing each CDR3 protein once. Of fewer than 650,000 distinct CDR3 sequences in the sample, approximately 40% are singletons; the top ten hold around 48%. This chain connects TRBV6-1 to TRBJ2-1, with 8 bases aligning to TRBD2. This sequence originates from a human donor in good health (CMV status not recorded). Some clones in this sample may be carry-over from other donors' samples. Specimen: cultured PBMCs, collected from culture after CMV antigen stimulation. CDR3 region: CASSERRGGREQFF. CDR3 coding DNA: TGTGCCAGCAGTGAGAGACGGGGGGGCCGTGAGCAGTTCTTC.